In its sample, the clone carrying this TCR beta chain was seen a few times. The sample belongs to a study of blood T cell repertoires in COVID-19. Study at large: Donors in the United States, Italy and Spain gave samples during acute or convalescent COVID-19. Sample material is recorded as cDNA or gDNA derived from T cells, B-cell-depleted T cells, or PBMCs.

Enrolled during active infection, Seattle patients were then followed longitudinally. The V end was cut by 7 bases, the J end by 4 bases, with 13 bases between. Germline-derived CDR1 and CDR2 are MDHEN and SYDVKM. This CDR3 has 13 residues. This table comes from immunoSEQ multiplex PCR, and its TCRdb copy is limited to in-frame clones, with some not included. The data contain some 290,000 clones, roughly 86% of them singletons. This chain uses TRBV28 with TRBJ1-1; D not resolved. Sequences were obtained from peripheral blood. This receptor was taken from a woman in her thirties with COVID-19, enrolled during active disease. CDR3 nucleotides: TGTGCCAGCATACTTAGAGGTAGCACTGAAGCTTTCTTT. Translation: CASILRGSTEAFF.